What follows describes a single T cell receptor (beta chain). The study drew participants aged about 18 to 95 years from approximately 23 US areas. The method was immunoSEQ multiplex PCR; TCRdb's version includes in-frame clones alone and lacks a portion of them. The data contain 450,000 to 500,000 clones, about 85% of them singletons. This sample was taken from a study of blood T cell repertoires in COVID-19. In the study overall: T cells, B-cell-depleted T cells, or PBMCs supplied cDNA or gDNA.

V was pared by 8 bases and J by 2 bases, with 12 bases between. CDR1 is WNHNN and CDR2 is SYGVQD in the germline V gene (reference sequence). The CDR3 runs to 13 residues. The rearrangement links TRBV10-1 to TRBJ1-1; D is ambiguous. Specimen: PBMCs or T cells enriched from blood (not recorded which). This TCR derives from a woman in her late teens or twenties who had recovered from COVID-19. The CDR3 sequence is CASRSEANTEAFF. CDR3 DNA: TGCGCCAGCCGGTCGGAGGCCAACACTGAAGCTTTCTTT.